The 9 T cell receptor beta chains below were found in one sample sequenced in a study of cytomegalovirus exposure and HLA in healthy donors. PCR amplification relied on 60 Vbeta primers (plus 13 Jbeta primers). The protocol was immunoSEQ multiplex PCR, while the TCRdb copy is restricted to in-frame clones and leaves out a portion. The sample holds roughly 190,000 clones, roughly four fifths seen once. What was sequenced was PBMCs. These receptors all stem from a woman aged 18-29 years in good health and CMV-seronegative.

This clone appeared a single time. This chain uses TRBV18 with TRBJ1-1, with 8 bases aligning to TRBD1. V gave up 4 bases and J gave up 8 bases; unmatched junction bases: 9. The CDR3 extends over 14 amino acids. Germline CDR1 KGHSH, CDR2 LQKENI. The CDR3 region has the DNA TGTGCCAGCTCACTTCTCGGACAGGGCAAGGAAGCTTTCTTT. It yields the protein CASSLLGQGKEAFF.

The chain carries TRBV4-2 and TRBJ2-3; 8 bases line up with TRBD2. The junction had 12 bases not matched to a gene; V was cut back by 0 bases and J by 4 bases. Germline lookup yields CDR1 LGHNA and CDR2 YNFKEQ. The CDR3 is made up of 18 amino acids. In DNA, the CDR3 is TGTGCCAGCAGCCAAGATCCACTAGCGGACGAAGGACCAGATACGCAGTATTTT. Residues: CASSQDPLADEGPDTQYF.

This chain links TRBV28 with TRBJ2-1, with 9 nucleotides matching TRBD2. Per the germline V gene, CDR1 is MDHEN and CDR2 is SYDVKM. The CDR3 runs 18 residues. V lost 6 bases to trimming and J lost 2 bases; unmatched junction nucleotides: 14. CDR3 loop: CASSTLGHGGRAYNEQFF. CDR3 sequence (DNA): TGTGCCAGCAGCACCCTGGGCCACGGCGGGAGGGCCTACAATGAGCAGTTCTTC.

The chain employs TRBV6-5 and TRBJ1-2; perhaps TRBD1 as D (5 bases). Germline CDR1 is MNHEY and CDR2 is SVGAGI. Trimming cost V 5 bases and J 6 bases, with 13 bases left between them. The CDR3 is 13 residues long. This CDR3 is CASSQDPGDGYTF. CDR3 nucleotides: TGTGCCAGCAGTCAGGACCCGGGGGATGGCTACACCTTC.

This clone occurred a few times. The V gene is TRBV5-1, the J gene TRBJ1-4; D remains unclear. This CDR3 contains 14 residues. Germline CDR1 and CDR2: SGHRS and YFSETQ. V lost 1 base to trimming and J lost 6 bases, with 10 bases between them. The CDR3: CASSLFLSDEKLFF. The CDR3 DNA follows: TGCGCCAGCAGCTTGTTCCTTAGCGATGAAAAACTGTTTTTT.

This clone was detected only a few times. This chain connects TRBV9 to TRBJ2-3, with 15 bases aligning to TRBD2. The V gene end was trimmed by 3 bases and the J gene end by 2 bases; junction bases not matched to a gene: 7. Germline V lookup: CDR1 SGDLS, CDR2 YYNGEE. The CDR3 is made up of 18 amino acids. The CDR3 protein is CASSGGTSGRLLTDTQYF. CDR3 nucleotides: TGTGCCAGCAGCGGAGGGACTAGCGGGAGGCTACTCACAGATACGCAGTATTTT.

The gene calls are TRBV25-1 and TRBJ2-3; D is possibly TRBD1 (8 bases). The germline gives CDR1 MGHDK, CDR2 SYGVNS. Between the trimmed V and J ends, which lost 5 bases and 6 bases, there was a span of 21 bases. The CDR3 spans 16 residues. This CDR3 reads CASSRGTGLRGDTQYF. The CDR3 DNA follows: TGTGCCAGCAGTCGGGGGACAGGCTTGCGGGGGGATACGCAGTATTTT. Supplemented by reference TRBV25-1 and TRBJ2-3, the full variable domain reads EADIYQTPRYLVIGTGKKITLECSQTMGHDKMYWYQQDPGMELHLIHYSYGVNSTEKGDLSSESTVSRIRTEHFPLTLESARPSHTSQYLCASSRGTGLRGDTQYFGPGTRLTVL.

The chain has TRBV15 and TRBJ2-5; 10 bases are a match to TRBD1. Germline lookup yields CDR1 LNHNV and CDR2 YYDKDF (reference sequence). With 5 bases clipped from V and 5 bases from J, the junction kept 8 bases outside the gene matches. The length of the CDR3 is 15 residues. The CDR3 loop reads CATSERDRGWETQYF. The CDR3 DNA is TGTGCCACCAGCGAACGGGACAGGGGATGGGAGACCCAGTACTTC.

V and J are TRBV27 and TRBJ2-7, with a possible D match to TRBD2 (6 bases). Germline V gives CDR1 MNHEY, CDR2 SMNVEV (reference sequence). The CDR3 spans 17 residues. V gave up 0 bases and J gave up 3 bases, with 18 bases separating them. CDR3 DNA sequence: TGTGCCAGCAGTTTATCGAGACCTGGGGGGAAAAGCTACGAGCAGTACTTC. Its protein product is CASSLSRPGGKSYEQYF.